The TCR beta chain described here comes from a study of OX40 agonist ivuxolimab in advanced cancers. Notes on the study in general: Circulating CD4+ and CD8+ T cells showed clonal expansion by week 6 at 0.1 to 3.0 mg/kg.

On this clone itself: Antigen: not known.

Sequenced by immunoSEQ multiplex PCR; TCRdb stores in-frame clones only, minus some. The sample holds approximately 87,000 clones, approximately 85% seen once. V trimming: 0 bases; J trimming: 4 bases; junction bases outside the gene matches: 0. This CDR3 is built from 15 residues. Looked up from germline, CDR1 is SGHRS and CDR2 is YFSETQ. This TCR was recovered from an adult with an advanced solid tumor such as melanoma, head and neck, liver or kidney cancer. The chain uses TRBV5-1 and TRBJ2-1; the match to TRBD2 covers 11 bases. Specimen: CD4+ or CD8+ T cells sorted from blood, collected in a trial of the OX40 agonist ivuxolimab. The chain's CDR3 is CASSLVAGGYNEQFF. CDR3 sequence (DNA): TGCGCCAGCAGCTTGGTAGCGGGAGGGTACAATGAGCAGTTCTTC.